Presented here are 14 T cell receptor beta chains from one specimen sequenced in a study of blood T cells in healthy people across ages. Next came a second PCR, run for roughly 7 to 12 cycles, which used a sample-barcoded 5' primer along with a J-beta primer mix. Each CDR3 protein gets one entry after TCRdb re-called the 5' RACE reads with MiXCR. This sample has 800,000 to 1,300,000 distinct CDR3 sequences, with almost 25% found just once. This sample also appeared in a second study, on T cells of mothers and their children.

The sample was blood. These receptors were obtained from a girl aged 2 to 9 in good health.

About this clonotype itself: Its ends do not fully match the called genes, so a read error is possible. V and J are TRBV6-1 and TRBJ2-1; possibly TRBD2 for D (6 bases). The germline V gene encodes CDR1 MNHNS and CDR2 SASEGT. CDR3 length equals 12 residues. CDR3 nucleotide sequence: TGCGCTTCTCCGGGGGTGAGCGGTGAGCAGTTCTTC. Translating gives CASPGVSGEQFF.

The genes are TRBV4-1 and TRBJ1-2; D is unresolved. The CDR3 spans 14 residues. V was cut by 2 bases and J by 2 bases, with 9 bases left in between. Germline CDR1 and CDR2: MGHRA and YSYEKL. CDR3 region: CASSQQSVNYGYTF. CDR3 in DNA: TGCGCCAGCAGCCAACAATCAGTCAACTATGGCTACACCTTC.

The CDR3 protein is CSASRTGVTNEKLFF. Here the CDR3 DNA reads TGCAGTGCTAGCCGGACAGGGGTTACTAATGAAAAACTGTTTTTT. The chain uses TRBV20-1 and TRBJ1-4, with TRBD1 identical over 9 bases. Germline V lookup: CDR1 DFQATT, CDR2 SNEGSKA (reference sequence). The CDR3 totals 15 residues. The trim removed 3 bases at V and 2 bases at J, leaving 4 bases unmatched.

The V gene is TRBV19, the J gene TRBJ1-2; D possibly corresponds to TRBD1 (6 bases). The germline CDR1 and CDR2 sequences are LNHDA and SQIVND (reference sequence). The CDR3 runs 15 residues. The V and J ends lost 6 bases and 2 bases respectively, with 16 bases between them. The CDR3 DNA reads as TGTGCCAGTAGGGACAGTTGGGGCCCCAACTATGGCTACACCTTC. Residues: CASRDSWGPNYGYTF.

This chain connects TRBV6-2 or TRBV6-3 to TRBJ2-1, with TRBD2 matching 10 bases. The CDR3 covers 16 residues. Germline V lookup: CDR1 MNHEY, CDR2 SVGEGT. Trimming cost V 6 bases and J 4 bases; bases outside gene matches: 9. The CDR3 is CASSNAGLALYNEQFF. DNA of the CDR3: TGTGCCAGCAGCAATGCGGGACTAGCGTTATACAATGAGCAGTTCTTC.

Notes on this clonotype: The germline gene is not matched at one end of the junction; a read error may be the cause. The rearrangement uses TRBV12-3 or TRBV12-4 and TRBJ2-3, with 10 bases lining up with TRBD1. This CDR3 has 16 amino acids. In DNA, the CDR3 is TGTGCCGGCAGTTCAGAAGGACAGGGGGGAACAGATACGGAGTATTTT. It translates to CAGSSEGQGGTDTEYF.

This clonotype was recorded many times. The rearrangement uses TRBV4-3 and TRBJ2-7; tentative D call: TRBD2 (5 bases). Trimming took 1 base from V and 5 from J, leaving 6 bases between them. This CDR3 region has 12 residues. CDR1 and CDR2 from the germline V gene are LGHNA and YSLEER. The CDR3 region has the DNA TGCGCCAGCAGCCAAGGGAGGAACGAGCAGTACTTC. This sequence encodes CASSQGRNEQYF.

This clonotype was seen a few times. The chain uses TRBV7-2 and TRBJ2-3; TRBD1 matches at 11 bases. Losses at the gene ends were 3 bases for V and 3 bases for J; bases not matched to a gene: 2. The germline V gene encodes CDR1 SGHTA and CDR2 FQGNSA. The CDR3 loop spans 15 amino acids. The DNA for the CDR3 is TGTGCCAGCAGCTTTGGGACAGGGGGAACAGATACGCAGTATTTT. Protein product: CASSFGTGGTDTQYF.

The rearrangement joins TRBV7-9 to TRBJ2-1, with D possibly called TRBD1 or TRBD2 (5 bases each). Germline lookup yields CDR1 SEHNR and CDR2 FQNEAQ (reference sequence). The CDR3 length is 16 residues. The V end was cut by 3 bases, the J end by 7 bases, with 19 bases between. The CDR3 region has the DNA TGTGCCAGCAGCTTTTACGGGACCCTGGATTTGAATGAGCAGTTCTTC. Amino acid sequence: CASSFYGTLDLNEQFF.

The chain uses TRBV20-1 and TRBJ1-4; D not certain. Trimming took 6 bases from V and 5 from J, leaving 16 bases between them. The germline CDR1 and CDR2 sequences are DFQATT and SNEGSKA (reference sequence). The CDR3 sequence is 14 residues long. DNA of the CDR3: TGCAGTGCCAAAAGCCCGGAGGTCAATGAAAAACTGTTTTTT. Residues: CSAKSPEVNEKLFF.

In this sample, this clonotype turned up a few times. This chain joins TRBV6-5 and TRBJ1-1, with D unresolved. CDR3 length: 14 amino acids. CDR1 and CDR2 (germline): MNHEY, SVGAGI. V gave up 2 bases and J gave up 0 bases, with 7 bases separating them. CDR3 protein: CASSYRFVNTEAFF. In DNA form, the CDR3 reads TGTGCCAGCAGTTACAGGTTCGTGAACACTGAAGCTTTCTTT.

The chain carries TRBV19 and TRBJ2-5; no definite D call. Trimming cost V 3 bases and J 2 bases, with 7 bases left between them. Germline-derived CDR1 and CDR2 are LNHDA and SQIVND (reference sequence). The CDR3 extends over 13 amino acids. The CDR3 region is CASSIFLQETQYF. The CDR3 DNA follows: TGTGCCAGTAGTATTTTCCTACAAGAGACCCAGTACTTC.

The rearrangement uses TRBV29-1 and TRBJ2-7; 7 positions match TRBD2. After removal of 4 bases from V and 2 bases from J, the junction contained 11 bases not matched to a gene. Germline lookup yields CDR1 SQVTM and CDR2 ANQGSEA. The CDR3 length is 15 residues. The CDR3 DNA sequence: TGCAGCGTTGTAATTGGGCGGGAGAGACCCTACGAGCAGTACTTC. Translating it yields CSVVIGRERPYEQYF.

This clonotype was recorded only once. The rearrangement joins TRBV6-1 to TRBJ1-5; tentatively, D is TRBD1 (5 bases). The CDR3 extends over 19 amino acids. Germline values: CDR1 MNHNS, CDR2 SASEGT. Trimming left V 2 bases short and J 1 base short, with 21 bases between. The DNA of the CDR3 is TGTGCCAGCAGTGAACATAGGGGTCCTAGGGTGTCAAGCAATCAGCCCCAGCATTTT. It codes for CASSEHRGPRVSSNQPQHF.